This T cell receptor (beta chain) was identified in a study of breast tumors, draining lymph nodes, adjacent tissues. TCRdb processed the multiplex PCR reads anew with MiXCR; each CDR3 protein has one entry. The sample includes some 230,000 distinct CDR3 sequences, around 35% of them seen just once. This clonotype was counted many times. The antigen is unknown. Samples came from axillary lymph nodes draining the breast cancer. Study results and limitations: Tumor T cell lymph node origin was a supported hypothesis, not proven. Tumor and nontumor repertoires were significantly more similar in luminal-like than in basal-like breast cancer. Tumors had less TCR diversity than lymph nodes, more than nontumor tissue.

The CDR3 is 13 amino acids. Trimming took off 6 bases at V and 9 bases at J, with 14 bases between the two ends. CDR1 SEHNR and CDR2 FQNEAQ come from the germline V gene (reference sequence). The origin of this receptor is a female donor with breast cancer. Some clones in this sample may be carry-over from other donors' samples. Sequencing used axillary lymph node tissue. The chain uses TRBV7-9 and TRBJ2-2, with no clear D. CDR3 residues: CASRGMGSRELFF. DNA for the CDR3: TGTGCCAGCAGGGGGATGGGGTCCCGGGAGCTGTTTTTT.